What follows are 14 T cell receptor beta chains derived from one specimen sequenced in a study of CD8 T cells in ankylosing spondylitis. A single record per CDR3 protein comes from TCRdb applying MiXCR to the 5' RACE reads. This sample carries around 300,000 distinct CDR3 sequences, less than 25% of them seen once, and the ten largest clones take approximately 3.7%. Sample: blood, either unsorted or a sorted T cell fraction (not recorded which). The receptors come from a female donor with ankylosing spondylitis or in good health (not recorded which).

There are many counts of this clonotype. This chain uses TRBV12-3 or TRBV12-4 with TRBJ1-2; perhaps TRBD1 as D (5 bases). This CDR3 has 15 amino acids. V lost 3 bases and J lost 4, with 15 bases in between. CDR3 residues: CASSFGGPRGYGYTF. The CDR3 bases are TGTGCCAGCAGTTTCGGGGGACCAAGAGGCTATGGCTACACCTTC.

The rearrangement links TRBV3-1 to TRBJ2-1, with D possibly being TRBD2 (5 bases). V was shortened by 3 bases and J by 0 bases, with 15 bases between the two germline ends. CDR3 length equals 17 residues. Per the germline V gene, CDR1 is LGHDT and CDR2 is YNNKEL (reference sequence). The CDR3 reads CASSHLSGLGSYNEQFF. The CDR3 DNA sequence: TGTGCCAGCAGCCACTTATCCGGACTCGGCTCCTACAATGAGCAGTTCTTC.

This clonotype was seen only a few times. CDR3 bases: TGTGCCACCAGCAGAGATCGGAGACGGGATGGAGCTTTCTTT. It codes for CATSRDRRRDGAFF. The chain links TRBV15 to TRBJ1-1; D is unclear. Germline CDR1 is LNHNV and CDR2 is YYDKDF (reference sequence). Trimming shortened V by 0 bases and J by 10 bases, and 15 bases separated the two germline ends. CDR3 length: 14 residues.

The chain couples TRBV6-5 to TRBJ2-3, with TRBD2 matching 9 bases. CDR3 length: 17 amino acids. CDR1 and CDR2 from the germline V gene are MNHEY and SVGAGI. The junction had 9 bases not matched to a gene; V was cut back by 2 bases and J by 3 bases. The CDR3 region has the DNA TGTGCCAGCAGTTACCTGCTTATAGCGGGAGCGACAGATACGCAGTATTTT. This gives the protein CASSYLLIAGATDTQYF.

The chain couples TRBV12-3 or TRBV12-4 to TRBJ2-6, with unresolved D. The CDR3 consists of 13 residues. V lost 8 bases, J lost 2 bases, and 7 bases lay in between. The CDR3 protein is CASRSAGANVLTF. The CDR3 DNA reads TGTGCCAGCCGAAGTGCTGGGGCCAACGTCCTGACTTTC.

This clonotype was seen at least ten times. The V gene is TRBV7-8, the J gene TRBJ1-1; TRBD1 agrees at 7 bases. The CDR3 sequence is 14 residues long. In germline, CDR1 is SGHVS, CDR2 FQNEAQ. V lost 1 base, J lost 8 bases, and 7 bases stayed unmatched. CDR3 residues: CASSLGSRGGEAFF. CDR3 DNA sequence: TGTGCCAGCAGCTTAGGCTCCAGGGGGGGAGAAGCTTTCTTT.

The V gene is TRBV12-3 or TRBV12-4, the J gene TRBJ1-4; D is uncertain. The CDR3 covers 13 residues. The V end was cut by 4 bases, the J end by 7 bases, with 10 bases between. The CDR3 bases are TGTGCCAGCAGTTCGGGGATGGGTGAAAAACTGTTTTTT. Translation gives CASSSGMGEKLFF.

This clonotype appeared many times. V and J are TRBV5-1 and TRBJ2-1; 8 bases align to TRBD2. CDR1 and CDR2 from the germline V gene are SGHRS and YFSETQ. V lost 3 bases, J lost 7 bases, and 9 bases stayed unmatched. This CDR3 contains 15 residues. CDR3 coding DNA: TGCGCCAGCAGCTCCCTAGCGGGTGGAGTTAATGAGCAGTTCTTC. Translation gives CASSSLAGGVNEQFF.

In its sample, this clonotype was seen a few times. The chain is built from TRBV27 and TRBJ1-1; possible D gene TRBD1, 6 bases. Germline values: CDR1 MNHEY, CDR2 SMNVEV (reference sequence). This CDR3 is built from 16 residues. The V end lost 0 bases, the J end lost 4 bases, and 15 bases lay between the germline ends. This chain's CDR3 is CASSLSRGHRSTEAFF. The CDR3 coding sequence is TGTGCCAGCAGTTTATCGCGGGGGCATAGGAGCACTGAAGCTTTCTTT.

This clonotype was seen more than once but under ten times. This chain links TRBV6-1 with TRBJ1-2, with 9 bases fitting TRBD1. The V and J ends lost 6 bases and 5 bases, in that order; junction bases with no gene match: 7. In germline, CDR1 is MNHNS, CDR2 SASEGT. The CDR3 spans 14 residues. CDR3 DNA: TGTGCCAGCAGGTCTTCGGGACAGGGATATGGCTACACCTTC. Translation: CASRSSGQGYGYTF.

The V call is TRBV6-1, the J call TRBJ2-4; possible D gene TRBD2, 5 bases. The J call is uncertain, as TRBJ2-1 better fits the DNA end. Per germline, CDR1 MNHNS and CDR2 SASEGT. The CDR3 is made up of 13 amino acids. The DNA for the CDR3 is TGTGCCAGCCGCACTCCCGGGAAAAACATTCAGTTCTTC. It is translated as CASRTPGKNIQFF.

In its sample, this clonotype was seen a few times. This chain connects TRBV12-3 or TRBV12-4 to TRBJ1-1; TRBD1 is a possible D gene (6 bases). Trimming left V 7 bases short and J 10 bases short, with 19 bases between. The CDR3 has 13 residues. CDR3 amino acids: CASIVRGGRVAFF. The DNA for the CDR3 is TGTGCCAGCATCGTAAGGGGGGGTCGGGTAGCTTTCTTT.

There are many counts of this clonotype. The chain has TRBV29-1 and TRBJ2-7; perhaps TRBD1 as D (6 bases). The V gene lost 4 bases and the J gene lost 7 bases, with 14 bases spanning the gap. Per the germline V gene, CDR1 is SQVTM and CDR2 is ANQGSEA. This CDR3 is built from 12 residues. The CDR3 DNA sequence: TGCAGCGTTGGCGCAGGGGTGAAAGAGCAGTACTTC. It yields the protein CSVGAGVKEQYF.

This chain links TRBV5-1 with TRBJ2-7; D tentatively reads TRBD1 or TRBD2 (5 bases each). The CDR3 covers 13 residues. V was clipped by 4 bases and J by 2 bases, with 10 bases between them. The germline gives CDR1 SGHRS, CDR2 YFSETQ. The DNA for the CDR3 is TGCGCCAGCAGCGGGACGGTCACCTACGAGCAGTACTTC. The encoded protein is CASSGTVTYEQYF.